Listed below are T cell receptor beta chains from one sample, sequenced in a study of shared clonotypes between healthy human individuals. Some clones are missing from TCRdb's copy, which holds only in-frame ones; the method was immunoSEQ multiplex PCR. The profile shows approximately 1,500,000 clones, around 97% of them singletons. The specimen sequenced was naive CD4+ T cells sorted from blood. Receptor source: a man aged 25 to 45 in good health. The CDR3 runs from the conserved cysteine through the conserved F or W.

TRBV10-3 | CAISESKGPHYGYTF
TRBV29-1 | CSVVRPGVTQEQYF
TRBV5-1 | CASRNDGTSYEQYF
TRBV11-2 | CASSPGAGGGSYEQYF
TRBV7-7 | CASSSGSTDTQYF
TRBV5-1 | CASSFEGRDEKLFF
TRBV18 | CASSPAGTRNEQYF
TRBV29-1 | CSVGGPGSTSTDTQYF
TRBV10-1 | CASSATRVTEAFF
TRBV28 | CASQKGGHEDEQYF
TRBV5-4 | CASSQGTGEGYGYTF
TRBV7-9 | CASSLGWVKNEKLFF
TRBV25-1 | CASSESRGKDNEQFF
TRBV7-9 | CASSPRHTGELFF
TRBV19 | CASRTPGKETQYF
TRBV7-8 | CASSLLQGLASTDTQYF
TRBV19 | CASSISTSHLYEQYF
TRBV5-1 | CASSLWDKGSTDTQYF
TRBV2 | CASSSQGTGEQFF
TRBV2 | CASGRHNEQFF
TRBV20-1 | CSASEYNEQFF
TRBV2 | CASGRDEQFF
TRBV7-8 | CASSLAHTGGYGYTF
TRBV4-1 | CASSQFLATDTQYF
TRBV4-2 | CASSQGRVYEQYF
TRBV5-1 | CASTTLPGLQETQYF
TRBV10-3 | CAISEGLAGARNEQFF
TRBV18 | CASSPEMGSGNTIYF
TRBV27 | CASRTTGNTEAFF
TRBV5-1 | CASSLELLAGTLGGTQYF
TRBV29-1 | CSVPTSTDTQYF
TRBV4-3 | CASSQDLQGSDTGELFF
TRBV29-1 | CSVGDEKLFF
TRBV5-4 | CASKKEAGLFDTQYF
TRBV7-2 | CASSLAGEDTQYF
TRBV5-1 | CASSLGPGVNTEAFF
TRBV28 | CASKDRGRLYGYTF
TRBV18 | CATRAGDGTQYF
TRBV6-5 | CASSSAGSHEQYF
TRBV7-6 | CASSLALGETNEKLFF
TRBV28 | CASSFWRYGYTF
TRBV5-6 | CASSLARGELFF
TRBV7-2 | CASSARQAGELFF
TRBV9 | CASNRGEGKQYF
TRBV10-2 | CASSESRGNTEAFF
TRBV5-1 | CASSSGTTGGFTEAFF
TRBV7-9 | CASSRRQSSYGYTF
TRBV9 | CASSPRVGRGGRHTEAFF
TRBV5-1 | CASSLTSGSTDTQYF
TRBV2 | CASRQGAPGQETQYF